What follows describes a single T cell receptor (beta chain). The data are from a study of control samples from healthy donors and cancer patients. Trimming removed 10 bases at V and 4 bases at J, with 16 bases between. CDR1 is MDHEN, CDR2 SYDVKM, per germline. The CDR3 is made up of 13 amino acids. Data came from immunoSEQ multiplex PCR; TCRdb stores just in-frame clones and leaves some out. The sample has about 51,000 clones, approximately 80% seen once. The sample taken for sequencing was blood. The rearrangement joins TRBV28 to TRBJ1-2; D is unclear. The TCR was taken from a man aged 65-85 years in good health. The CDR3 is CATVLRLSYGYTF. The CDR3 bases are TGTGCCACCGTTCTCAGGCTCTCCTATGGCTACACCTTC.